This TCR beta chain was profiled in a study of cytomegalovirus exposure and HLA in healthy donors. Turning to the study itself: Roughly 86 million unique TCRs from HLA-typed donors made up an early data release. The Caucasian-associated ancestry cluster contained 65% to 85% of the approximately 400 genotyped donors.

This CDR3 region has 17 residues. J gave up 1 base and V 0 bases, and 5 bases lay outside the gene matches. Germline lookup yields CDR1 SGDLS and CDR2 YYNGEE. It was with 60 Vbeta and 13 Jbeta primers that the PCR ran. Method: immunoSEQ multiplex PCR; TCRdb's copy keeps in-frame clones and lacks some. The sample holds around 280,000 clones, approximately 90% seen once. Study observations and caveats: Both high specificity and high sensitivity reportedly marked the classifier's diagnosis of cytomegalovirus status.

For this clone: No antigen is known for it.

The clonotype originates from a woman between 18 and 30 years old in good health and CMV-seronegative. The genes are TRBV9 and TRBJ2-1, with 9 bases identical to TRBD2. Specimen: PBMCs. CDR3 loop: CASSVEGGGGSYNEQFF. The CDR3 DNA reads as TGTGCCAGCAGCGTAGAGGGCGGGGGGGGTTCCTACAATGAGCAGTTCTTC. The whole variable domain, remainder taken from reference TRBV9 and TRBJ2-1, is DSGVTQTPKHLITATGQRVTLRCSPRSGDLSVYWYQQSLDQGLQFLIQYYNGEERAKGNILERFSAQQFPDLHSELNLSSLELGDSALYFCASSVEGGGGSYNEQFFGPGTRLTVL.